The 16 T cell receptor beta chains listed next were all sequenced from one sample in a study of molecular identifiers for immune sequencing clone quantification. Each CDR3 protein gets one entry after TCRdb re-called the PCR reads with MiXCR. The sample holds about 640,000 distinct CDR3 sequences; about 20% are singletons and the top ten take roughly 0.9%. The specimen was naive CD8+ T cells from blood, with Jurkat cell RNA spiked in. The subset is: FACS-sorted CD8+CD4-CCR7+CD45RA+ naive T cells. The receptor source for this set is a human donor in good health. Some libraries in this study had Jurkat cell RNA spiked in.

This clonotype was found a few times. The genes are TRBV20-1 and TRBJ2-1, with D unclear. Germline-derived CDR1 and CDR2 are DFQATT and SNEGSKA (reference sequence). This CDR3 contains 15 residues. The V and J ends lost 0 bases and 7 bases respectively, with 16 bases between them. The chain's CDR3 is CSARDWSSLVNEQFF. The CDR3 nucleotides read TGCAGTGCTAGAGATTGGTCTAGTTTGGTTAATGAGCAGTTCTTC.

The gene calls are TRBV2 and TRBJ2-1, with TRBD1 matching 10 bases. Germline V gives CDR1 SNHLY, CDR2 FYNNEI. This CDR3 spans 15 amino acids. V trimming: 10 bases; J trimming: 10 bases; junction bases outside the gene matches: 16. The chain's CDR3 is CAIPGQGPSRQEQFF. The DNA of the CDR3 is TGTGCCATTCCGGGACAGGGGCCCTCACGTCAAGAGCAGTTCTTC.

This sequence joins TRBV7-9 and TRBJ2-7; 10 bases are shared with TRBD2. Germline-derived CDR1 and CDR2 are SEHNR and FQNEAQ (reference sequence). V shed 5 bases and J 4 bases; nucleotides not matched to a gene: 14. This CDR3 has 17 amino acids. The CDR3 DNA reads as TGTGCCAGCAGCGTTCCCCCCCCTAGCGGGAGCTTGTACGAGCAGTACTTC. Its translation is CASSVPPPSGSLYEQYF.

This clonotype was detected only a few times. The chain links TRBV30 to TRBJ1-3; D may be TRBD1 (6 bases). The CDR3 contains 15 residues. The V end lost 3 bases, the J end lost 3 bases, and 15 bases lay between the germline ends. Germline V lookup: CDR1 GTSNPN, CDR2 SVGIG (reference sequence). CDR3 nucleotide sequence: TGTGCCTGGAGCCCGGCGGGGGGCGGTGGAAACACCATATATTTT. Residues: CAWSPAGGGGNTIYF. The full variable domain, its missing parts supplied by reference TRBV30 and TRBJ1-3, is SQTIHQWPATLVQPVGSPLSLECTVEGTSNPNLYWYRQAAGRGLQLLFYSVGIGQISSEVPQNLSASRPQDRQFILSSKKLLLSDSGFYLCAWSPAGGGGNTIYFGEGSWLTVV.

This clonotype was picked up many times. The V call is TRBV29-1, the J call TRBJ1-1; D possibly corresponds to TRBD1 (5 bases). The germline V gene encodes CDR1 SQVTM and CDR2 ANQGSEA. The CDR3 totals 12 residues. Trimming took off 7 bases at V and 10 bases at J, with 19 bases between the two ends. Written as DNA, the CDR3 is TGCAGCGGACTTACAGGCGAACTAGGAGCTTTCTTT. Its protein is CSGLTGELGAFF.

The table lists this clonotype with many counts. The rearrangement uses TRBV7-9 and TRBJ2-7, with 8 nucleotides matching TRBD1. V was pared by 5 bases and J by 7 bases, with 7 bases of the junction left unmatched. Germline CDR1 SEHNR, CDR2 FQNEAQ (reference sequence). This CDR3 region has 13 residues. The CDR3: CASSPTGGWEQYF. The CDR3 region has the DNA TGTGCCAGCAGCCCCACAGGGGGATGGGAGCAGTACTTC. The full variable domain, its missing parts supplied by reference TRBV7-9 and TRBJ2-7, is DTGVSQNPRHKITKRGQNVTFRCDPISEHNRLYWYRQTLGQGPEFLTYFQNEAQLEKSRLLSDRFSAERPKGSFSTLEIQRTEQGDSAMYLCASSPTGGWEQYFGPGTRLTVT.

Concerning this clonotype: This may arise from a read error, as a much more abundant clone is one base away. V is TRBV9 and J is TRBJ2-3, with D perhaps matching TRBD1 (6 bases). CDR1 SGDLS and CDR2 YYNGEE come from the germline V gene. This CDR3 comprises 16 residues. Trimming cost V 2 bases and J 0 bases, with 13 bases left between them. CDR3 in amino acids: CASSVSGALSTDTQYF. The CDR3 DNA sequence: TGTGCCAGCAGCGTCTCAGGGGCGTTAAGCACAGATACGCAGTATTTT.

This clonotype has ten or more counts. This chain links TRBV29-1 with TRBJ1-3, with TRBD1 identical over 10 bases. The CDR3 is 14 residues long. With 4 bases clipped from V and 3 bases from J, the junction kept 3 bases outside the gene matches. Germline V gene data show CDR1 as SQVTM and CDR2 as ANQGSEA. The CDR3: CSVGGQGNGNTIYF. In DNA form, the CDR3 reads TGCAGCGTTGGGGGACAGGGGAATGGAAACACCATATATTTT. Combining the CDR3 with reference TRBV29-1 and TRBJ1-3 gives the whole variable domain SAVISQKPSRDICQRGTSLTIQCQVDSQVTMMFWYRQQPGQSLTLIATANQGSEATYESGFVIDKFPISRPNLTFSTLTVSNMSPEDSSIYLCSVGGQGNGNTIYFGEGSWLTVV.

Concerning this clonotype: A read error is possible here, since a much larger clone lies one base away. V gene TRBV29-1 combines with J gene TRBJ2-7, with D possibly being TRBD2 (5 bases). The length of the CDR3 is 13 residues. Germline V gives CDR1 SQVTM, CDR2 ANQGSEA. The V and J ends lost 8 bases and 0 bases respectively, with 14 bases between them. CDR3 loop: CSIPGVSSYEQYF. The DNA of the CDR3 is TGCAGCATACCCGGGGTCAGCTCCTACGAGCAGTACTTC.

In its sample, this clonotype was seen many times. The chain combines TRBV30 with TRBJ1-1; maybe TRBD1 (6 bases). The germline V and J ends were trimmed by 3 bases and 4 bases, with 15 bases remaining between them. This CDR3 is 14 amino acids long. The germline gives CDR1 GTSNPN, CDR2 SVGIG (reference sequence). CDR3 coding DNA: TGTGCCTGGAGCGTAAACGGACAGAGCACTGAAGCTTTCTTT. It codes for CAWSVNGQSTEAFF.

This clonotype appeared many times. The chain is built from TRBV11-2 and TRBJ1-1; a possible D gene is TRBD1 (6 bases). V gave up 5 bases and J gave up 3 bases, with 16 bases separating them. The germline V gene encodes CDR1 SGHAT and CDR2 FQNNGV. The CDR3 runs 15 residues. CDR3 coding DNA: TGTGCCAGCAGCATAGGTGGGGGGCGCGACACTGAAGCTTTCTTT. Translation: CASSIGGGRDTEAFF.

This clonotype occurred many times. V and J are TRBV5-5 and TRBJ2-7, with D perhaps TRBD1 (6 bases). With 4 bases removed from V and 6 bases from J, the gap between germline ends came to 23 bases. This CDR3 contains 16 residues. Germline assignment: CDR1 SGHKS and CDR2 YYEKEE (reference sequence). This chain's CDR3 is CASSPEFYRVIGEQYF. CDR3 nucleotides: TGTGCCAGCAGCCCGGAATTCTACAGGGTGATTGGCGAGCAGTACTTC.

In its sample, this clonotype was seen many times. This sequence joins TRBV27 and TRBJ1-1; 9 nucleotides agree with TRBD1. Per germline, CDR1 MNHEY and CDR2 SMNVEV (reference sequence). V gave up 1 base and J gave up 4 bases; unmatched junction bases: 7. CDR3 length: 16 amino acids. CDR3 sequence reads: CASSLLSGTGITEAFF. The CDR3 DNA follows: TGTGCCAGCAGTTTATTGTCCGGGACAGGGATCACTGAAGCTTTCTTT.

The table lists this clonotype with many counts. The rearrangement links TRBV5-1 to TRBJ2-1; D assignment may be TRBD1 or TRBD2 (5 bases each). Between the trimmed V and J ends, which lost 4 bases and 2 bases, there was a span of 16 bases. Germline CDR1 is SGHRS and CDR2 is YFSETQ. This CDR3 spans 16 amino acids. CDR3 protein: CASSPGRRIAYNEQFF. The CDR3 DNA reads as TGCGCCAGCAGCCCGGGACGAAGGATTGCCTACAATGAGCAGTTCTTC.

Comments on this clonotype: A much larger clone sits a single nucleotide away, making a read error possible. The rearrangement links TRBV7-9 to TRBJ1-1; D gene unclear. Germline V lookup: CDR1 SEHNR, CDR2 FQNEAQ (reference sequence). This CDR3 has 16 amino acids. V lost 5 bases, J lost 10 bases, and 26 bases lay in between. The CDR3 loop reads CASSPIRMGRLAGAFF. CDR3 nucleotides: TGTGCCAGCAGCCCCATTAGGATGGGGAGATTGGCGGGAGCTTTCTTT.

This clonotype was counted many times. CDR3 bases: TGTGCCAGCAGCCTTCTCCCTACAGGGGTGAACACTGAAGCTTTCTTT. Translated: CASSLLPTGVNTEAFF. The chain is built from TRBV14 and TRBJ1-1, with TRBD1 matching over 7 bases. The germline V gene has CDR1 SGHDN and CDR2 FVKESK. The V segment lost 4 bases and the J segment 0 bases; nucleotides outside the gene matches: 8. The CDR3 contains 16 residues. Full variable domain (rest looked up from reference TRBV14 and TRBJ1-1): EAGVTQFPSHSVIEKGQTVTLRCDPISGHDNLYWYRRVMGKEIKFLLHFVKESKQDESGMPNNRFLAERTGGTYSTLKVQPAELEDSGVYFCASSLLPTGVNTEAFFGQGTRLTVV.